This T cell receptor (beta chain) stems from a study of T cell responses to AZD1222 COVID-19 vaccine. Study observations and caveats: Donors were largely white British and mainly female; clonal diversity was possibly underestimated. Of spike-specific TCRs, nearly half reportedly target regions left unmutated in variants.

Generated by immunoSEQ multiplex PCR, the TCRdb table keeps only in-frame clones and is missing some. Among 150,000 to 200,000 clones listed, around nine tenths were seen once. On this clone: Its antigen is not known.

V lost 4 bases and J lost 4; bases outside the gene matches: 5. The CDR3 runs 16 residues. Germline V lookup: CDR1 SGHTA, CDR2 FQGNSA. The material sequenced was peripheral blood, taken on day 0 of AZD1222 vaccination. This chain connects TRBV7-2 to TRBJ2-3; 13 bases fit TRBD2. This sequence originates from an adult in good health. For the CDR3, the DNA is TGTGCCAGCAGCTCTACTAGCGGGGGGGCCTCAGATACGCAGTATTTT. It encodes CASSSTSGGASDTQYF.